This TCR beta chain originates from a study of CD4 T cells in relation to SARS-CoV-2 and coronaviruses. Across the whole study: Convalescent patients had median age roughly 38 years, range about 21 to 72.

Notes on this clone: Its matching antigen is unknown.

General study results and limits: Monoreactive clones expanded significantly more to SARS-CoV-2 than crossreactive clones did. According to naive versus memory sequencing, detected responses are memory recall, not newly primed.

Some clones are missing from TCRdb's copy, which holds only in-frame ones; the method was immunoSEQ multiplex PCR. The sample lists roughly 41,000 clones, 82% occurring once. Looked up from germline, CDR1 is LNHDA and CDR2 is SQIVND (reference sequence). V lost 7 bases to trimming and J lost 3 bases; unmatched junction nucleotides: 6. This CDR3 spans 13 amino acids. The sequenced material came from naive CD4+ T cells from PBMCs, cultured in vitro. Regarding subset: naive CD4+ T cells isolated by negative enrichment. The sequence came from an adult with COVID-19. The V and J genes are TRBV19 and TRBJ2-7; TRBD2 agrees at 7 bases. This chain's CDR3 is CASMQRGSYEQYF. The DNA for the CDR3 is TGTGCCAGTATGCAGCGGGGAAGCTACGAGCAGTACTTC. Variable domain in full (rest from reference TRBV19 and TRBJ2-7): DGGITQSPKYLFRKEGQNVTLSCEQNLNHDAMYWYRQDPGQGLRLIYYSQIVNDFQKGDIAEGYSVSREKKESFPLTVTSAQKNPTAFYLCASMQRGSYEQYFGPGTRLTVT.